What follows is one TCR beta chain and its context. Produced via immunoSEQ multiplex PCR; TCRdb's table is partial and in-frame only. The sample holds over 30,000 clones, more than 70% seen once. V was shortened by 7 bases and J by 0 bases, with 19 bases between the two germline ends. Germline assignment: CDR1 SEHNR and CDR2 FQNEAQ (reference sequence). The CDR3 contains 16 residues. Patients were excluded for autoimmune disease history or systemic immunosuppression. The data were taken from a study of OX40 agonist ivuxolimab in advanced cancers. The receptor's source is an adult with an advanced solid tumor such as melanoma, head and neck, liver or kidney cancer. The chain recombines TRBV7-9 with TRBJ2-7; TRBD1 or TRBD2 may be the D gene (5 bases each). The sequencing used CD4+ or CD8+ T cells sorted from blood, collected in a trial of the OX40 agonist ivuxolimab. The CDR3 reads CASTPLGAGLSYEQYF. In DNA form, the CDR3 reads TGTGCCAGCACCCCTCTCGGGGCAGGGCTCTCCTACGAGCAGTACTTC.